These 31 T cell receptor beta chains share one sample of origin, sequenced in a study of blood T cell repertoires in COVID-19. TCRdb's table, derived via immunoSEQ multiplex PCR, lists solely in-frame clones and lacks some. The sample gives some 75,000 clones, around nine tenths of which show up once; 5.5% to 7% is in the top ten. Sequenced: peripheral blood. The receptor source for this set is a man older than 75 with COVID-19, enrolled during active disease.

The CDR3 protein is CASSLARTGDTEAFF. DNA for the CDR3: TGCGCCAGCAGCTTGGCTAGGACAGGGGACACTGAAGCTTTCTTT. V gene TRBV5-1 combines with J gene TRBJ1-1; 9 bases fit TRBD1. J was trimmed by 3 bases and V by 0 bases; bases with no gene match: 3. The V gene's germline CDR1 is SGHRS and CDR2 YFSETQ. This CDR3 spans 15 amino acids.

The CDR3, as DNA: TGTGCCATCAGGACTACTAAACAGGGGATGAACTATGGCTACACCTTC. Translated, it gives CAIRTTKQGMNYGYTF. The chain combines TRBV10-3 with TRBJ1-2; 7 positions agree with TRBD1. Per germline, CDR1 ENHRY and CDR2 SYGVKD. The CDR3 consists of 16 residues. V gave up 6 bases and J gave up 2 bases; unmatched junction bases: 12.

The CDR3 loop is CASSPRGPGGAGYTF. The CDR3 nucleotides are TGTGCCAGCAGCCCCCGGGGGCCGGGGGGAGCGGGCTACACCTTC. The chain carries TRBV9 and TRBJ1-2; possibly TRBD1 for D (6 bases). There are 15 residues in the CDR3. Germline CDR1 reads SGDLS; CDR2 reads YYNGEE. V was shortened by 4 bases and J by 8 bases, with 21 bases between the two germline ends. The entire variable domain, with the rest obtained from reference TRBV9 and TRBJ1-2, is as follows: DSGVTQTPKHLITATGQRVTLRCSPRSGDLSVYWYQQSLDQGLQFLIQYYNGEERAKGNILERFSAQQFPDLHSELNLSSLELGDSALYFCASSPRGPGGAGYTFGSGTRLTVV.

In its sample, this clone was seen a few times. This chain uses TRBV11-2 with TRBJ1-3, with unresolved D. Germline assignment: CDR1 SGHAT and CDR2 FQNNGV. The CDR3 is 15 residues long. Deletions cut 4 bases from V and 3 bases from J, with 13 bases between. CDR3 nucleotide sequence: TGTGCCAGCAGCTACATATGGGGAGGTGGAAACACCATATATTTT. Translation: CASSYIWGGGNTIYF.

The V and J genes are TRBV7-2 and TRBJ2-3; 7 bases are a match to TRBD1. The CDR3 sequence is 15 residues long. The germline gives CDR1 SGHTA, CDR2 FQGNSA. Unmatched junction bases numbered 12, after V lost 8 bases and J lost 4 bases. CDR3 sequence (DNA): TGTGCCAGCGGCACGCGAGGGGGCAGCGCAGATACGCAGTATTTT. Translated: CASGTRGGSADTQYF.

This chain uses TRBV27 with TRBJ1-2; 9 bases are a match to TRBD1. The germline V gene encodes CDR1 MNHEY and CDR2 SMNVEV (reference sequence). This CDR3 comprises 14 residues. The trim removed 4 bases at V and 8 bases at J, leaving 8 bases unmatched. The CDR3: CASSSPGQGDGYTF. The DNA for the CDR3 is TGTGCCAGCAGTTCGCCGGGACAGGGAGACGGCTACACCTTC.

In its sample, this clone was seen once. The gene calls are TRBV28 and TRBJ1-2; weak D call: TRBD1 (5 bases). The CDR3 loop spans 13 amino acids. Germline V gene sequence: CDR1 MDHEN, CDR2 SYDVKM. V gave up 5 bases and J gave up 5 bases, with 12 bases separating them. The CDR3 DNA sequence: TGTGCCAGCAGTACACAGCGGGGGTATGGCTACACCTTC. This gives the protein CASSTQRGYGYTF.

J is TRBJ1-5 and V is TRBV5-5; D is uncertain. The CDR3 has 13 amino acids. Germline-derived CDR1 and CDR2 are SGHKS and YYEKEE (reference sequence). The germline V and J ends were trimmed by 3 bases and 4 bases, with 8 bases remaining between them. The CDR3 loop is CASSSDGNQPQHF. CDR3 bases: TGTGCCAGCAGCTCCGACGGGAATCAGCCCCAGCATTTT.

This chain connects TRBV12-5 to TRBJ2-2; TRBD1 aligns across 8 bases. The germline V gene encodes CDR1 LGHNT and CDR2 FRNRAP. The CDR3 loop spans 17 amino acids. V was clipped by 5 bases and J by 5 bases; unmatched bases: 13. The CDR3 DNA is TGTGCTAGTGGTCCGACCGGGACAGGTGGGGAGACCGGGGAGCTGTTTTTT. Translating gives CASGPTGTGGETGELFF.

The chain carries TRBV6-5 and TRBJ1-5; 8 nucleotides agree with TRBD1. The CDR3 totals 14 residues. V lost 10 bases, J lost 5 bases, and 10 bases stayed unmatched. The germline V gene encodes CDR1 MNHEY and CDR2 SVGAGI. CDR3 bases: TGTGCCACCGCAGACAGGGGAGGAGATCAGCCCCAGCATTTT. Its protein is CATADRGGDQPQHF.

The chain employs TRBV7-2 and TRBJ1-5; D gene ambiguous. Trimming took 2 bases from V and 7 from J, leaving 9 bases between them. Germline V CDR1 and CDR2: SGHTA, FQGNSA. The CDR3 has 13 residues. CDR3 bases: TGTGCCAGCAGCTTAACCCTTCGGCAGCCCCAGCATTTT. Its translation is CASSLTLRQPQHF.

This rearrangement joins TRBV9 to TRBJ2-3, with 8 bases fitting TRBD2. The germline V gene has CDR1 SGDLS and CDR2 YYNGEE. V was clipped by 3 bases and J by 3 bases; unmatched bases: 9. The CDR3 spans 16 residues. The CDR3 sequence: CASSAGGGHPTDTQYF. CDR3 nucleotides: TGTGCCAGCAGCGCCGGCGGGGGGCACCCGACAGATACGCAGTATTTT.

V usage is TRBV6-2 or TRBV6-3 and J usage is TRBJ2-5, with D tentatively TRBD1 (6 bases). The CDR3 length is 14 residues. The germline gives CDR1 MNHEY, CDR2 SVGEGT. The ends were cut back, 0 bases at V and 5 bases at J, with 10 bases in the middle. CDR3 protein: CASSYSRGLETQYF. The DNA of the CDR3 is TGTGCCAGCAGTTACTCGAGGGGGTTGGAGACCCAGTACTTC.

The chain has TRBV23-1 and TRBJ2-1, with a possible D match to TRBD1 (5 bases). TRBV23-1 is given ORF status, its function remaining uncertain. The CDR3 extends over 16 amino acids. The V gene lost 0 bases and the J gene lost 5 bases, with 14 bases spanning the gap. CDR3 region: CASSQSDPLGDNEQFF. CDR3 DNA sequence: TGCGCCAGCAGTCAATCGGACCCCCTAGGGGACAATGAGCAGTTCTTC.

The chain couples TRBV10-1 to TRBJ2-5; weak D call: TRBD2 (7 bases). The CDR3 loop spans 15 amino acids. The germline V gene encodes CDR1 WNHNN and CDR2 SYGVQD (reference sequence). V lost 3 bases, J lost 4 bases, and 15 bases lay in between. CDR3 sequence reads: CASSEGGAAGETQYF. The CDR3 DNA follows: TGCGCCAGCAGTGAAGGGGGGGCGGCGGGAGAGACCCAGTACTTC.

A few counts support this clone. The chain links TRBV18 to TRBJ1-4, with 8 nucleotides matching TRBD1. With 3 bases clipped from V and 6 bases from J, the junction kept 3 bases outside the gene matches. CDR3 length equals 14 residues. The V gene's germline CDR1 is KGHSH and CDR2 LQKENI. The CDR3 protein is CASSPGQGHEKLFF. For the CDR3, the DNA is TGTGCCAGCTCACCTGGACAGGGACATGAAAAACTGTTTTTT.

The rearrangement links TRBV5-6 to TRBJ2-4, with TRBD1 matching 7 bases. Germline CDR1 and CDR2: SGHDT and YYEEEE. Unmatched junction bases numbered 3, after V lost 2 bases and J lost 1 base. CDR3 length equals 15 residues. As DNA, the CDR3 is TGTGCCAGCAGCTTAGAGGGGGCGGCCAAAAACATTCAGTACTTC. This encodes CASSLEGAAKNIQYF.

In nucleotides, the CDR3 is TGTGCCAGCAGAGACCGGGACTTCAACAATGAGCAGTTCTTC. It is translated as CASRDRDFNNEQFF. The chain links TRBV2 to TRBJ2-1; D might be TRBD2 (6 bases). The CDR3 consists of 14 residues. V shed 6 bases and J shed 5 bases, with 14 bases lying between them. CDR1 SNHLY and CDR2 FYNNEI come from the germline V gene.

Written as DNA, the CDR3 is TGTGCCAGCTCTCCCGGAACAGGGAGCTCCTATAATTCACCCCTCCACTTT. Translation: CASSPGTGSSYNSPLHF. The chain joins TRBV18 to TRBJ1-6; TRBD1 might be the D (6 bases). V shed 6 bases and J shed 0 bases, with 15 bases lying between them. The CDR3 spans 17 residues. The germline V gene encodes CDR1 KGHSH and CDR2 LQKENI.

The chain links TRBV7-9 to TRBJ2-2; possibly TRBD2 for D (6 bases). CDR1 and CDR2 from the germline V gene are SEHNR and FQNEAQ (reference sequence). CDR3 length: 15 residues. V was pared by 5 bases and J by 6 bases, with 16 bases between. CDR3 region: CASSPRHPGAGELFF. In DNA form, the CDR3 reads TGTGCCAGCAGCCCTAGACACCCGGGGGCCGGGGAGCTGTTTTTT.

The chain couples TRBV3-1 (or the pseudogene TRBV3-2) to TRBJ2-5, with 14 bases identical to TRBD2. V lost 4 bases to trimming and J lost 0 bases; unmatched junction nucleotides: 7. Germline CDR1 is LGHDT and CDR2 is YNNKEL (reference sequence). The CDR3 runs 18 residues. CDR3 protein: CASSRGLAGGRYQETQYF. For the CDR3, the DNA is TGTGCCAGCAGCCGCGGACTAGCGGGGGGTCGGTACCAAGAGACCCAGTACTTC.

There are a few counts of this clone. CDR3 residues: CASSEGQGRVDEKLFF. The CDR3 coding sequence is TGTGCCAGCAGTGAAGGACAGGGGAGGGTTGATGAAAAACTGTTTTTT. V gene TRBV6-1 combines with J gene TRBJ1-4, with 8 bases lining up with TRBD1. Germline values: CDR1 MNHNS, CDR2 SASEGT. Trimming took 1 base from V and 6 from J; bases not matched to a gene: 7. The CDR3 contains 16 residues.

The genes are TRBV25-1 and TRBJ1-5; perhaps TRBD1 as D (6 bases). This CDR3 spans 13 amino acids. V lost 6 bases, J lost 9 bases, and 15 bases lay in between. CDR1 and CDR2 from the germline V gene are MGHDK and SYGVNS. CDR3 amino acids: CASRGGAWGPQHF. The CDR3 nucleotides read TGTGCCAGCAGGGGGGGGGCCTGGGGGCCCCAGCATTTT. Supplemented by reference TRBV25-1 and TRBJ1-5, the full variable domain reads EADIYQTPRYLVIGTGKKITLECSQTMGHDKMYWYQQDPGMELHLIHYSYGVNSTEKGDLSSESTVSRIRTEHFPLTLESARPSHTSQYLCASRGGAWGPQHFGDGTRLSIL.

The chain links TRBV6-5 to TRBJ1-3; possible D gene TRBD1, 5 bases. V lost 4 bases and J 7 bases, leaving 17 bases between the germline ends. Germline V gene lookup returns CDR1 MNHEY and CDR2 SVGAGI. The CDR3 loop spans 15 amino acids. As DNA, the CDR3 is TGTGCCAGCAGTTTCGGGCAGGGAATATGGAACACCATATATTTT. Residues: CASSFGQGIWNTIYF.

This chain joins TRBV5-1 and TRBJ1-3; the D is unclear. This CDR3 contains 15 residues. Between the trimmed V and J ends, which lost 5 bases and 2 bases, there was a span of 14 bases. Germline V gene sequence: CDR1 SGHRS, CDR2 YFSETQ. For the CDR3, the DNA is TGCGCCAGCAGGGATCCCGGGAGAACTGGAAACACCATATATTTT. It yields the protein CASRDPGRTGNTIYF.

This chain uses TRBV28 with TRBJ1-1; 7 bases are shared with TRBD1. The germline V gene has CDR1 MDHEN and CDR2 SYDVKM. This CDR3 has 12 residues. V lost 6 bases, J lost 10 bases, and 8 bases stayed unmatched. The CDR3 DNA reads as TGTGCCAGCAGCCTTAGACAGGGTGCAGCTTTCTTT. The encoded protein is CASSLRQGAAFF.

This clone has more than one count but fewer than ten. This sequence joins TRBV9 and TRBJ1-2, with no clear D. Germline V gene sequence: CDR1 SGDLS, CDR2 YYNGEE. The CDR3 has 13 residues. V was trimmed by 4 bases and J by 3 bases, leaving 10 bases between them. For the CDR3, the DNA is TGTGCCAGCAGCCCTAGGTGGGACTATGGCTACACCTTC. Translating gives CASSPRWDYGYTF.

This rearrangement joins TRBV24-1 to TRBJ2-7; tentative D call: TRBD1 (6 bases). CDR1 KGHDR and CDR2 SFDVKD come from the germline V gene. The CDR3 loop spans 14 amino acids. The germline V and J ends were trimmed by 3 bases and 5 bases, with 13 bases remaining between them. The CDR3 DNA reads as TGTGCCACCAGTGATCACCAGGGGAACCACGAGCAGTACTTC. This translates into CATSDHQGNHEQYF.

This chain links TRBV7-9 with TRBJ1-1; 7 nucleotides align to TRBD1. Germline V gives CDR1 SEHNR, CDR2 FQNEAQ (reference sequence). The CDR3 is 16 residues long. Trimming cost V 5 bases and J 5 bases; bases outside gene matches: 14. The CDR3 DNA is TGTGCCAGCAGCGTGACGGTAGGGGGCAGGGGGACTGAAGCTTTCTTT. As protein: CASSVTVGGRGTEAFF.

The V call is TRBV5-6, the J call TRBJ2-1; 10 bases map to TRBD2. This CDR3 is 15 amino acids long. V lost 3 bases and J lost 4; bases outside the gene matches: 4. Germline CDR1 is SGHDT and CDR2 is YYEEEE. The CDR3, as DNA: TGTGCCAGCAGCTACAGCGGGGGGGCGTACAATGAGCAGTTCTTC. It specifies CASSYSGGAYNEQFF.

The V gene is TRBV6-1, the J gene TRBJ1-5, with D tentatively TRBD1 (6 bases). The CDR3 is made up of 19 amino acids. The V gene lost 0 bases and the J gene lost 0 bases, with 18 bases spanning the gap. Per the germline V gene, CDR1 is MNHNS and CDR2 is SASEGT. The DNA for the CDR3 is TGTGCCAGCAGTGAAGCGCGGGGGCAGGGAAAAAATAGCAATCAGCCCCAGCATTTT. Residues: CASSEARGQGKNSNQPQHF.